The 20 T cell receptor beta chains below all came from one sample that was sequenced in a study of fetal regulatory T cell absence and autoimmunity. Clones were read by immunoSEQ multiplex PCR, and TCRdb kept only the in-frame ones, dropping some. Of 95,000 or so clones listed, approximately 79% are singletons. Material: pancreas tissue. Source of these receptors: a male donor with IPEX syndrome.

The V call is TRBV7-2, the J call TRBJ2-2, with 12 bases fitting TRBD1. CDR1 is SGHTA, CDR2 FQGNSA, per germline. This CDR3 spans 16 amino acids. V shed 6 bases, J shed 5 bases, and the junction held 7 bases outside the gene matches. CDR3 sequence reads: CASRLGTGGGTGELFF. The CDR3 bases are TGTGCCAGCAGACTCGGGACAGGGGGCGGTACCGGGGAGCTGTTTTTT.

This clone was detected a few times. As DNA, the CDR3 is TGCGCCAGCAGCCAAGACGCAGGGGACCAGCCCCAGCATTTT. This sequence encodes CASSQDAGDQPQHF. The chain is built from TRBV4-1 and TRBJ1-5; D may be TRBD1 (6 bases). CDR3 length: 14 amino acids. V was cut by 0 bases and J by 7 bases, with 10 bases left in between. CDR1 is MGHRA and CDR2 is YSYEKL in the germline V gene.

This clone was seen a few times. The V call is TRBV2, the J call TRBJ2-5, with D possibly TRBD2 on 5 matching bases. The CDR3 spans 10 residues. Germline values: CDR1 SNHLY, CDR2 FYNNEI. V lost 7 bases and J lost 5, with 5 bases in between. The CDR3, as DNA: TGTGCCAGCACTAGCGAGACCCAGTACTTC. Translation gives CASTSETQYF.

The chain employs TRBV28 and TRBJ1-1, with D possibly being TRBD1 (5 bases). This CDR3 spans 17 amino acids. CDR1 and CDR2 (germline): MDHEN, SYDVKM. Trimming cost V 9 bases and J 2 bases, with 25 bases left between them. The CDR3 here is CASPPLLRAGSNTEAFF. CDR3 in DNA: TGTGCCAGTCCCCCTTTGCTGAGGGCAGGGTCCAACACTGAAGCTTTCTTT.

The chain joins TRBV4-1 to TRBJ1-1; D possibly corresponds to TRBD1 (5 bases). The germline CDR1 and CDR2 sequences are MGHRA and YSYEKL. Trimming stripped 3 bases from V and 0 bases from J, with 14 bases between. This CDR3 region has 16 residues. CDR3 amino acids: CASSHSQDNLNTEAFF. CDR3 sequence (DNA): TGCGCCAGCAGCCATTCACAGGACAACCTGAACACTGAAGCTTTCTTT.

The chain joins TRBV28 to TRBJ2-7; 10 bases fit TRBD1. Germline CDR1 and CDR2: MDHEN and SYDVKM. This CDR3 spans 15 amino acids. J was trimmed by 2 bases and V by 3 bases; bases with no gene match: 4. DNA of the CDR3: TGTGCCAGCAGTTTGTCCGGGACAGGGGCCTACGAGCAGTACTTC. Translating it yields CASSLSGTGAYEQYF. Complete variable domain (other parts from reference TRBV28 and TRBJ2-7): DVKVTQSSRYLVKRTGEKVFLECVQDMDHENMFWYRQDPGLGLRLIYFSYDVKMKEKGDIPEGYSVSREKKERFSLILESASTNQTSMYLCASSLSGTGAYEQYFGPGTRLTVT.

The genes are TRBV5-5 and TRBJ2-7; D uncertain. V was cut by 1 base and J by 4 bases, with 9 bases left in between. The CDR3 is made up of 13 amino acids. CDR1 is SGHKS, CDR2 YYEKEE, per germline (reference sequence). DNA of the CDR3: TGTGCCAGCAGCTTGAACCACCTGTACGAGCAGTACTTC. This gives the protein CASSLNHLYEQYF.

There are a few counts of this clone. The chain couples TRBV5-1 to TRBJ2-7, with D possibly being TRBD1 or TRBD2 (5 bases each). The CDR3 is 14 residues long. V was clipped by 3 bases and J by 3 bases, with 13 bases between them. Per the germline V gene, CDR1 is SGHRS and CDR2 is YFSETQ. The CDR3 DNA reads TGCGCCAGCAGCTGGACCTGGGGGAACTACGAGCAGTACTTC. Its protein is CASSWTWGNYEQYF. Complete variable domain (other parts from reference TRBV5-1 and TRBJ2-7): KAGVTQTPRYLIKTRGQQVTLSCSPISGHRSVSWYQQTPGQGLQFLFEYFSETQRNKGNFPGRFSGRQFSNSRSEMNVSTLELGDSALYLCASSWTWGNYEQYFGPGTRLTVT.

The chain links TRBV5-1 to TRBJ2-5; no definite D call. Per the germline V gene, CDR1 is SGHRS and CDR2 is YFSETQ. V lost 0 bases to trimming and J lost 6 bases, with 6 bases between them. The CDR3 extends over 12 amino acids. DNA for the CDR3: TGCGCCAGCAGCTTGGCCAGAAAGACCCAGTACTTC. Encoded protein: CASSLARKTQYF.

This rearrangement joins TRBV7-9 to TRBJ2-1, with 10 bases that match TRBD2. CDR1 and CDR2 (germline): SEHNR, FQNEAQ (reference sequence). The V segment lost 6 bases and the J segment 5 bases; nucleotides outside the gene matches: 7. This CDR3 has 15 residues. The chain's CDR3 is CASRPIAGGDNEQFF. The CDR3 bases are TGTGCCAGCAGGCCAATAGCGGGGGGCGACAATGAGCAGTTCTTC.

This rearrangement joins TRBV2 to TRBJ1-3, with D possibly being TRBD1 (6 bases). V was trimmed by 6 bases and J by 1 base, leaving 10 bases between them. Per germline, CDR1 SNHLY and CDR2 FYNNEI. The length of the CDR3 is 14 residues. The CDR3 sequence is CASRARGSGNTIYF. The CDR3 bases are TGTGCCAGCAGAGCAAGGGGGTCTGGAAACACCATATATTTT.

This sequence joins TRBV2 and TRBJ2-1, with unresolved D. CDR1 SNHLY and CDR2 FYNNEI come from the germline V gene. Trimming pared 3 bases from V and 2 bases from J, leaving 2 bases between. The CDR3 runs to 12 residues. CDR3 nucleotides: TGTGCCAGCAGTGAGGCCTACAATGAGCAGTTCTTC. Amino acids: CASSEAYNEQFF.

V gene TRBV11-3 combines with J gene TRBJ2-2; D unclear. V was pared by 6 bases and J by 1 base, with 6 bases between. The CDR3 sequence is 13 residues long. Germline V gene data show CDR1 as SGHNT and CDR2 as YENEEA. This CDR3 is CASSPLNTGELFF. The CDR3 nucleotides read TGTGCCAGCAGTCCGTTGAACACCGGGGAGCTGTTTTTT. Based on the CDR3 plus reference TRBV11-3 and TRBJ2-2, the full variable domain is EAGVVQSPRYKIIEKKQPVAFWCNPISGHNTLYWYLQNLGQGPELLIRYENEEAVDDSQLPKDRFSAERLKGVDSTLKIQPAELGDSAVYLCASSPLNTGELFFGEGSRLTVL.

This rearrangement joins TRBV2 to TRBJ1-4; D unresolved. The V end lost 4 bases, the J end lost 0 bases, and 3 bases lay between the germline ends. The CDR3 contains 13 residues. Per germline, CDR1 SNHLY and CDR2 FYNNEI. The CDR3: CASSGATNEKLFF. The CDR3 DNA sequence: TGTGCCAGCAGTGGGGCAACTAATGAAAAACTGTTTTTT.

This rearrangement joins TRBV11-3 to TRBJ1-1, with TRBD1 matching 9 bases. Trimming at V came to 2 bases and at J to 10 bases, leaving 8 bases not matched to a gene. Germline CDR1 SGHNT, CDR2 YENEEA. The CDR3 consists of 14 residues. The chain's CDR3 is CASSLLGTGRGAFF. CDR3 in DNA: TGTGCCAGCAGCTTACTAGGGACAGGGAGGGGAGCTTTCTTT.

The chain combines TRBV7-9 with TRBJ2-7; 7 bases fit TRBD2. V was clipped by 5 bases and J by 2 bases; unmatched bases: 9. Germline CDR1 SEHNR, CDR2 FQNEAQ (reference sequence). The CDR3 extends over 15 amino acids. This CDR3 is CASSMRLAGPYEQYF. CDR3 sequence (DNA): TGTGCCAGCAGCATGCGACTAGCAGGTCCCTACGAGCAGTACTTC.

CDR3 protein: CASSLGPTDTDTQYF. Here the CDR3 DNA reads TGTGCCAGCAGCTTGGGTCCGACGGACACAGATACGCAGTATTTT. V usage is TRBV5-6 and J usage is TRBJ2-3, with D hard to call. This CDR3 has 15 amino acids. The germline CDR1 and CDR2 sequences are SGHDT and YYEEEE. Trimming took off 0 bases at V and 2 bases at J, with 10 bases between the two ends.

The chain recombines TRBV5-1 with TRBJ1-3; 7 bases match TRBD1. CDR3 length: 15 residues. V shed 0 bases, J shed 0 bases, and the junction held 0 bases outside the gene matches. CDR1 and CDR2 from the germline V gene are SGHRS and YFSETQ. In DNA, the CDR3 is TGCGCCAGCAGCTTGGCAGGGGGCTCTGGAAACACCATATATTTT. As protein: CASSLAGGSGNTIYF.

The V and J genes are TRBV7-9 and TRBJ2-1; D remains ambiguous. There are 13 residues in the CDR3. With 0 bases removed from V and 3 bases from J, the gap between germline ends came to 3 bases. The germline V gene encodes CDR1 SEHNR and CDR2 FQNEAQ (reference sequence). The CDR3 here is CASSLAIYNEQFF. CDR3 sequence (DNA): TGTGCCAGCAGCTTAGCGATCTACAATGAGCAGTTCTTC.

This clone came up once. This chain uses TRBV4-1 with TRBJ2-7; 13 nucleotides line up with TRBD2. Unmatched junction bases numbered 6, after V lost 3 bases and J lost 1 base. This CDR3 has 17 amino acids. The germline V gene encodes CDR1 MGHRA and CDR2 YSYEKL. The CDR3: CASSHHPGLAGSYEQYF. CDR3 DNA: TGCGCCAGCAGCCATCACCCGGGACTAGCGGGGTCCTACGAGCAGTACTTC.